This T cell receptor beta chain was obtained from a study of human T cells and chemical hapten exposure. Study summary: During the approximately 25-week study period, patients had diphenylcyclopropenone applied to the scalp every week. Patch tests put 0.01% DPC on the upper back, and the results were checked at 6 days.

This clonotype was seen only a few times. This sample's time point: patch test 3, about 24 weeks after DPC sensitization. Treatment denoted: therapeutic diphenylcyclopropenone sensitization with weekly scalp DPC. At every patch-test visit, blood was drawn before the patch test was applied. The CDR3 is 17 amino acids. The V end was cut by 1 base, the J end by 1 base, with 16 bases between. The library tagged each cDNA molecule with unique molecular identifiers. MiXCR, run by TCRdb on the RACE reads, gives a single entry per CDR3 protein. This sample has under 200,000 distinct CDR3 sequences, with about 30% found just once.

The material was whole blood, obtained in connection with sensitization to the hapten diphenylcyclopropenone (DPC). V usage is TRBV12-3 or TRBV12-4 and J usage is TRBJ1-1, with D possibly matching TRBD1 (6 bases). This TCR came from a woman between 18 and 29 years old with alopecia areata. Some clones in this sample may be carry-over from other donors' samples. CDR3 bases: TGTGCCAGCAGTTTAGAGATCAGGGGTGGGGGGAACACTGAAGCTTTCTTT. Its translation: CASSLEIRGGGNTEAFF.